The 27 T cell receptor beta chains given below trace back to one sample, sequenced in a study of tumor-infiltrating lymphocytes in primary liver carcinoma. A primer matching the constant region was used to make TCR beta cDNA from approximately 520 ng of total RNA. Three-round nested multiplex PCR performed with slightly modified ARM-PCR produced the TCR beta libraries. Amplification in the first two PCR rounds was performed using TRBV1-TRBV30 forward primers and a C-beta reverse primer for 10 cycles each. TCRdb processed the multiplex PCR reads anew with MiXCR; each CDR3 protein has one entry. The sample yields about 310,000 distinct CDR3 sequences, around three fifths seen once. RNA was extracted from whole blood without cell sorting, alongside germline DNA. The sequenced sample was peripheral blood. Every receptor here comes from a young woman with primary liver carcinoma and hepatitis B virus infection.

The CDR3 loop is CASTTRLYRVNTEAFF. The CDR3 coding sequence is TGTGCCAGCACCACTAGGCTCTACAGGGTGAACACTGAAGCTTTCTTT. The chain carries TRBV28 and TRBJ1-1; D is perhaps TRBD1 (6 bases). This CDR3 has 16 amino acids. The germline V gene has CDR1 MDHEN and CDR2 SYDVKM. Trimming stripped 7 bases from V and 0 bases from J, with 18 bases between.

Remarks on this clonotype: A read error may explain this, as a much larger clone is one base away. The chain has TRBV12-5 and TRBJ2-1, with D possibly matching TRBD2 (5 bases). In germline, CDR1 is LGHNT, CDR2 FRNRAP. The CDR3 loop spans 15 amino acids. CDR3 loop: CASGKTTPSYNEEFF. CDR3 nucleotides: TGTGCTAGTGGCAAGACTACCCCCTCCTACAATGAGGAGTTCTTC.

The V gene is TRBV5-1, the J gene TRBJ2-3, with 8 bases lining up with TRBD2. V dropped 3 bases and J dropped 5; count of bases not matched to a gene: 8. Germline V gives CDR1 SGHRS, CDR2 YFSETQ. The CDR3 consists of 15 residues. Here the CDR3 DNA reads TGCGCCAGCAGCTGGCAACTAGCGGACGGAGATACGCAGTATTTT. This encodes CASSWQLADGDTQYF.

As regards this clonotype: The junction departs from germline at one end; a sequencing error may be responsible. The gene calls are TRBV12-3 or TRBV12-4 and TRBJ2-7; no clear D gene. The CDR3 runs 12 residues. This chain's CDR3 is CASSLDAYKQYF. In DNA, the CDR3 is TGTGCCAGCAGCCTAGACGCCTACAAGCAGTACTTC.

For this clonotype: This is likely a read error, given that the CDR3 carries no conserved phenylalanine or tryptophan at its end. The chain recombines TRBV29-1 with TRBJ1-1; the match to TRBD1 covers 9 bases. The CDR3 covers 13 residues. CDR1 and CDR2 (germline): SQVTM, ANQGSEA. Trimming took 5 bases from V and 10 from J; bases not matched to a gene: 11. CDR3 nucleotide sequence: TGCAGCGTTTCACGGGACAGGGAAGGGGTAGCTTTCTTA. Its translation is CSVSRDREGVAFL.

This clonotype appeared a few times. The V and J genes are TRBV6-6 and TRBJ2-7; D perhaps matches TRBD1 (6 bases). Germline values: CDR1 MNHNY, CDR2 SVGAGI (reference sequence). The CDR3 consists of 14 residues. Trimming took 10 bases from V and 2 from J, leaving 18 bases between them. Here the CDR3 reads CATGAPGAAYEQYF. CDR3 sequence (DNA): TGTGCCACCGGGGCACCAGGGGCGGCCTACGAGCAGTACTTC.

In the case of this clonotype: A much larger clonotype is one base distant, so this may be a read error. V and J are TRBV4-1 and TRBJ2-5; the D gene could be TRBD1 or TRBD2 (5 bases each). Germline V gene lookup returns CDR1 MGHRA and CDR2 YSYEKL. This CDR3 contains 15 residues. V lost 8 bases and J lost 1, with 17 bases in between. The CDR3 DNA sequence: TGCGCCAGCTCTGGAGGACATGGCGGCCAAGAGACCCAGTACTTC. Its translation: CASSGGHGGQETQYF.

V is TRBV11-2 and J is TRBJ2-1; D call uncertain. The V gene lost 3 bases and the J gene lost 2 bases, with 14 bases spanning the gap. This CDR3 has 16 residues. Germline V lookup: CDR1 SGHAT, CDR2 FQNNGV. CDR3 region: CASSFRWGSTYNEQFF. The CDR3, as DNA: TGTGCCAGCAGCTTCAGATGGGGAAGCACCTACAATGAGCAGTTCTTC.

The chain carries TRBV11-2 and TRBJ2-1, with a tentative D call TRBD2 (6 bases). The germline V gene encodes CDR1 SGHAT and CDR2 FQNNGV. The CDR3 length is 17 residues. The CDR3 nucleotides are TGTATCAGCAGCTCCCCCGGGGGAAGGGCGGCCCACAATGAGCAGTTCTTC. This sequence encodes CISSSPGGRAAHNEQFF.

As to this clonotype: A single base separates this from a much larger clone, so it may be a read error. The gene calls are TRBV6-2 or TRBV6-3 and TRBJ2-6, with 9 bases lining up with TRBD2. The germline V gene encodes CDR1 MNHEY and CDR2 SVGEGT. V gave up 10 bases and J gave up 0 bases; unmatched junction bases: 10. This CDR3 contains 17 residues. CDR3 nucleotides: TGTGCCAACAGAGCGACTAGCGGATTCTCTGGGGCCAACGTCCTGACTTTC. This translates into CANRATSGFSGANVLTF.

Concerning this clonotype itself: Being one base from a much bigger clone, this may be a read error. CDR3 coding DNA: TGTGCCAGCAGTTACAGGGGAGCGGGTTACAATGAGCAGTTCTTC. Protein product: CASSYRGAGYNEQFF. This chain uses TRBV12-3 or TRBV12-4 with TRBJ2-1; D might be TRBD1 (7 bases). The CDR3 is made up of 15 amino acids. Trimming pared 4 bases from V and 4 bases from J, leaving 14 bases between.

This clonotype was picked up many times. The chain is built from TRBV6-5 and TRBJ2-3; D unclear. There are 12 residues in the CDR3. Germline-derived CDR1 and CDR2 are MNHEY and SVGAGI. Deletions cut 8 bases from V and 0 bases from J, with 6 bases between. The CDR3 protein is CASAPSTDTQYF. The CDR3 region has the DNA TGTGCCAGCGCACCCAGCACAGATACGCAGTATTTT.

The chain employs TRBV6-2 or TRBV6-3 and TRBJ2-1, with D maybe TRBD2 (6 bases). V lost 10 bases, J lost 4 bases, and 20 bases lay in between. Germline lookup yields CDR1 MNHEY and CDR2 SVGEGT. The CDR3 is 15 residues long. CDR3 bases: TGTGCCAACAGCCGGGAGTTCGGCGTATACAATGAGCAGTTCTTC. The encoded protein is CANSREFGVYNEQFF.

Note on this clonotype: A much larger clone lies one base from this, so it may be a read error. CDR3 residues: CASSQGLAGLLSSDSEQFF. The DNA for the CDR3 is TGCGCCAGCAGCCAAGGGCTAGCGGGTTTGTTAAGTTCTGACAGTGAGCAGTTCTTC. The chain combines TRBV4-1 with TRBJ2-1; 8 bases match TRBD2. V shed 1 base, J shed 9 bases, and the junction held 20 bases outside the gene matches. CDR1 and CDR2 from the germline V gene are MGHRA and YSYEKL. The CDR3 extends over 19 amino acids.

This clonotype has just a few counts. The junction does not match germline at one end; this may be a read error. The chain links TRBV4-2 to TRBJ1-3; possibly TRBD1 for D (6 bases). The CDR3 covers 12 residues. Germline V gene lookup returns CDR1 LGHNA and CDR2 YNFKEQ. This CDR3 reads CASSQDRDTWDF. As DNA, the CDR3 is TGTGCCAGCAGCCAAGACCGGGACACATGGGATTTT.

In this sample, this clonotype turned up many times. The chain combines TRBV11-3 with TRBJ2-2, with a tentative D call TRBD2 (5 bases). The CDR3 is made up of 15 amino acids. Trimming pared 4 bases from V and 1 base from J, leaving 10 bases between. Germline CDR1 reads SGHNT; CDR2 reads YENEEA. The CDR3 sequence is CASSWLALNTGELFF. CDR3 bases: TGTGCCAGCAGCTGGTTAGCGTTGAACACCGGGGAGCTGTTTTTT.

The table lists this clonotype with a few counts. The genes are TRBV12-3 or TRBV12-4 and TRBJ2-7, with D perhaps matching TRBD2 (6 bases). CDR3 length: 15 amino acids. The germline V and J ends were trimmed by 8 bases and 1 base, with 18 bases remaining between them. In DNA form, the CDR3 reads TGTGCCAGCTCGTCTCCCGGCGGGAATTCCTACGAGCAGTACTTC. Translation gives CASSSPGGNSYEQYF.

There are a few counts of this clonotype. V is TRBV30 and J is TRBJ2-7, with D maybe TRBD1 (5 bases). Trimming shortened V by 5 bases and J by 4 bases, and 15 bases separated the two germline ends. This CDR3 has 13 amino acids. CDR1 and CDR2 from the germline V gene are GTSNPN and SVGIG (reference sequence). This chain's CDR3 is CAWSLGHSYEQYF. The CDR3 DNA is TGTGCCTGGTCGTTGGGGCACTCATACGAGCAGTACTTC.

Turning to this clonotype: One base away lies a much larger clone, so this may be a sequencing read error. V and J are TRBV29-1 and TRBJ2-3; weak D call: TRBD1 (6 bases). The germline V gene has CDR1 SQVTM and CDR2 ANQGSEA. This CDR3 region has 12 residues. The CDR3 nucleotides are TGCAGGGTAGAGGGGGTTGCAGATACGCAGTATTTT. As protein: CRVEGVADTQYF.

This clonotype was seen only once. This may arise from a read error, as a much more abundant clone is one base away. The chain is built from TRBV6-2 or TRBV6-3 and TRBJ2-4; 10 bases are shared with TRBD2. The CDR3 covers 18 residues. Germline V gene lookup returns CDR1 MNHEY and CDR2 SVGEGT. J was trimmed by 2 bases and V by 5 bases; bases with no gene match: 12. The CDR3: CASSTGTSALLTKNIQYF. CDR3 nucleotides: TGTGCCAGCAGTACCGGGACTAGCGCACTTCTAACCAAAAACATTCAGTACTTC.

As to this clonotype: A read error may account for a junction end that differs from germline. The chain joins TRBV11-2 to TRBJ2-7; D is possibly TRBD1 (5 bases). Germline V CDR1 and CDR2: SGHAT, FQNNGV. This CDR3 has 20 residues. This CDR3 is CACSFLIPARVLARNYEQYF. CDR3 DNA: TGTGCCTGCAGCTTCTTAATCCCGGCCAGGGTCCTCGCCAGGAACTACGAGCAGTACTTC. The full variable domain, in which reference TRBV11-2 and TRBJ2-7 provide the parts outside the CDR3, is EAGVAQSPRYKIIEKRQSVAFWCNPISGHATLYWYQQILGQGPKLLIQFQNNGVVDDSQLPKDRFSAERLKGVDSTLKIQPAKLEDSAVYLCACSFLIPARVLARNYEQYFGPGTRLTVT.

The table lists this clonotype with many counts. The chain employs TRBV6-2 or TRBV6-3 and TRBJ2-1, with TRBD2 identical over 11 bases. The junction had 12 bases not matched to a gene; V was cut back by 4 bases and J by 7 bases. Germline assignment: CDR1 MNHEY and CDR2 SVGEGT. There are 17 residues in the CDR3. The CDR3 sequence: CASSSPQVLAGANEQFF. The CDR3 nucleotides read TGTGCCAGCAGTTCCCCCCAAGTACTAGCGGGAGCGAATGAGCAGTTCTTC.

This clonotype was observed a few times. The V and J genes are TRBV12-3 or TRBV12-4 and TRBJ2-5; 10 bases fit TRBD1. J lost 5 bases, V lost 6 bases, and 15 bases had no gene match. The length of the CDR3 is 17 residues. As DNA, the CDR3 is TGTGCCAGCAGCCCAGGGACAGGGGAATATGTTGTGGAGACCCAGTACTTC. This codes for CASSPGTGEYVVETQYF.

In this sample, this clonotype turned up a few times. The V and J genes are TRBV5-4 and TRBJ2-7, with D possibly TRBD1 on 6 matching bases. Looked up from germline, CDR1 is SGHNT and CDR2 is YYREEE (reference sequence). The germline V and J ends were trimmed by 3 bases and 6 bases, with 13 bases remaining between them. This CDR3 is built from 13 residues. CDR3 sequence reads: CASSSDPGVEQYF. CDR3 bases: TGTGCCAGCAGCTCAGACCCAGGGGTCGAGCAGTACTTC.

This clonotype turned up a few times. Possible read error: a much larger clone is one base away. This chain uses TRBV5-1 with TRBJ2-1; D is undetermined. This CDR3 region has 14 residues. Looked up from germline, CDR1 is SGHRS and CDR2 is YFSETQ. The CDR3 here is CASSETFAYIEQFF. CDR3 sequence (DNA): TGCGCCAGCAGCGAGACTTTCGCCTACATTGAGCAGTTCTTC.

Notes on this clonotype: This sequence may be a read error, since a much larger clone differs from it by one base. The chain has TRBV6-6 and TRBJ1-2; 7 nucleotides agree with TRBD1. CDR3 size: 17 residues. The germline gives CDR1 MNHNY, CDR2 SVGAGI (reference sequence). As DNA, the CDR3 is TGTGCCAGCGGTTACACCCCCGGGACAGACGCTAACTATGGCTACACCTTC. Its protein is CASGYTPGTDANYGYTF.

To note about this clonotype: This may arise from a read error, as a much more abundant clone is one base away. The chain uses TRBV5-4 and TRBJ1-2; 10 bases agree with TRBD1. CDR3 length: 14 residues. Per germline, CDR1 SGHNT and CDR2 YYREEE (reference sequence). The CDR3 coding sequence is TGTGCCGGCAGCCCGGGACAGGGGAGCTATGGCTACACCTTC. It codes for CAGSPGQGSYGYTF.